Each of the 6 T cell receptor beta chains below was sequenced from the same sample in a study of cytomegalovirus exposure and HLA in healthy donors. Measured with immunoSEQ multiplex PCR; TCRdb has only the in-frame clones, and not every one. The repertoire consists of some 140,000 clones, with roughly nine tenths occurring once and the leading ten covering about 2.7%. Sequenced material: PBMCs. All receptors come from a man aged 18 to 35 in good health and CMV-seronegative.

The chain recombines TRBV2 with TRBJ1-2; D might be TRBD1 (6 bases). Germline loops: CDR1 SNHLY, CDR2 FYNNEI. Deletions cut 5 bases from V and 3 bases from J, with 13 bases between. The CDR3 is made up of 14 amino acids. The CDR3 sequence is CASSQTGLDYGYTF. The CDR3 DNA sequence: TGTGCCAGCAGTCAAACAGGGCTGGACTATGGCTACACCTTC.

This rearrangement joins TRBV7-2 to TRBJ2-3; TRBD2 matches 9 bases. The ends lost 5 bases at V and 0 bases at J; junction bases unmatched: 15. Germline V gene lookup returns CDR1 SGHTA and CDR2 FQGNSA. The CDR3 has 19 amino acids. Here the CDR3 reads CASSPRSLAGPSSTDTQYF. The CDR3 DNA follows: TGTGCCAGCAGCCCCCGGTCGCTAGCGGGGCCTTCTAGCACAGATACGCAGTATTTT.

The chain joins TRBV21-1 to TRBJ2-7; the D call of TRBD1 is as the table states it, not checked on the DNA. TRBV21-1 is given as a pseudogene. The length of the CDR3 is 16 residues. The CDR3 sequence: CASTPRDRKYSYEQYF. The DNA of the CDR3 is TGTGCCAGCACCCCACGGGACAGGAAATACTCCTACGAGCAGTACTTC.

The J gene is TRBJ2-3, the V gene TRBV7-2; D is ambiguous. V gave up 1 base and J gave up 0 bases, with 5 bases separating them. Germline assignment: CDR1 SGHTA and CDR2 FQGNSA. This CDR3 contains 14 residues. In DNA form, the CDR3 reads TGTGCCAGCAGCTTAGTAATTAGCACAGATACGCAGTATTTT. It yields the protein CASSLVISTDTQYF.

The chain combines TRBV23-1 with TRBJ1-5; 8 bases are a match to TRBD1. TRBV23-1 is an ORF; its function is uncertain. The CDR3 length is 16 residues. With V trimmed by 1 base and J by 6 bases, 8 bases remained unmatched. The CDR3 DNA reads as TGCGCCAGCAGTCAATGCGAGACAGGGGAGCGTCAGCCCCAGCATTTT. Translating gives CASSQCETGERQPQHF.

J is TRBJ2-1 and V is TRBV7-9; 8 bases are a match to TRBD2. The length of the CDR3 is 16 residues. The V gene's germline CDR1 is SEHNR and CDR2 FQNEAQ (reference sequence). With 2 bases clipped from V and 9 bases from J, the junction kept 12 bases outside the gene matches. The CDR3 DNA reads TGTGCCAGCAGCTTATTCCGGGGGGGAGGCGAGCCTGAGCAGTTCTTC. This encodes CASSLFRGGGEPEQFF.